A single sample gave rise to the 6 T cell receptor beta chains below, sequenced in a study of T-cell reconstitution after alpha-beta-depleted transplantation in children. This sample's TCRbeta library carried unique molecular identifier barcodes. TCRdb itself ran the PCR reads through MiXCR, one entry per CDR3 protein. The repertoire has about 980,000 distinct CDR3 sequences, roughly 31% of them found once; the top ten carry about 28%. The source was PBMCs, mostly from graft donor cells, collected 360 days after TCRalphabeta/CD19-depleted stem cell transplant. These receptors all come from a boy under three years old who had a stem cell transplant for SCID, so the T cells may come from the graft donor.

The CDR3 reads CASSFSGEGGNTGELFF. CDR3 in DNA: TGTGCCAGCAGCTTCAGCGGGGAAGGAGGGAACACCGGGGAGCTGTTTTTT. The genes are TRBV7-9 and TRBJ2-2, with TRBD2 matching 7 bases. The germline CDR1 and CDR2 sequences are SEHNR and FQNEAQ (reference sequence). V was pared by 3 bases and J by 1 base, with 8 bases of the junction left unmatched. The CDR3 has 17 residues.

The J gene is TRBJ2-2, the V gene TRBV4-2; 7 bases fit TRBD1. This CDR3 spans 16 amino acids. Germline values: CDR1 LGHNA, CDR2 YNFKEQ. V was clipped by 4 bases and J by 6 bases; unmatched bases: 11. The CDR3 spells CASSPDPGQYAGELFF. CDR3 coding DNA: TGTGCCAGCAGCCCGGACCCGGGACAGTACGCCGGGGAGCTGTTTTTT.

This clonotype was seen ten or more times. The chain couples TRBV5-1 to TRBJ2-3; the D call may be TRBD1 or TRBD2 (5 bases each). Germline V CDR1 and CDR2: SGHRS, YFSETQ. This CDR3 is 14 amino acids long. V lost 5 bases and J lost 2, with 12 bases in between. The CDR3 coding sequence is TGCGCCAGCAGATGGGGGAATGACACAGATACGCAGTATTTT. It specifies CASRWGNDTDTQYF.

The V gene is TRBV2, the J gene TRBJ2-5, with 7 bases matching TRBD2. The CDR3 sequence is 12 residues long. The junction had 5 bases not matched to a gene; V was cut back by 11 bases and J by 2 bases. Looked up from germline, CDR1 is SNHLY and CDR2 is FYNNEI. CDR3 coding DNA: TGTGCCTCTCGGACTAGACAAGAGACCCAGTACTTC. This sequence encodes CASRTRQETQYF.

The chain combines TRBV7-2 with TRBJ1-2; 7 bases map to TRBD1. This CDR3 has 14 residues. Germline CDR1 reads SGHTA; CDR2 reads FQGNSA. J gave up 11 bases and V 0 bases, and 9 bases lay outside the gene matches. The DNA for the CDR3 is TGTGCCAGCAGCTTAGCGAATAAAGGGACAGCTTACACCTTC. This codes for CASSLANKGTAYTF.

This clonotype came up a few times. The V gene is TRBV27, the J gene TRBJ2-2; possibly TRBD2 for D (5 bases). V was cut by 3 bases and J by 4 bases, with 15 bases left in between. The CDR3 length is 16 residues. Germline lookup yields CDR1 MNHEY and CDR2 SMNVEV (reference sequence). This CDR3 is CASSFSPSGGTGELFF. The CDR3 DNA reads as TGTGCCAGCAGTTTTAGTCCCAGCGGTGGCACCGGGGAGCTGTTTTTT.